The 27 T cell receptor beta chains listed next were all sequenced from one sample in a study of immune evolution from preneoplasia to lung adenocarcinoma. Using immunoSEQ multiplex PCR, the repertoire was profiled, and TCRdb retains in-frame clones only, with some absent. The sample includes 35,000 to 40,000 clones, 74% of them seen just once. Material: FFPE invasive lung adenocarcinoma tissue. These receptors were taken from a person between 60 and 70 years old with lung adenocarcinoma.

V usage is TRBV27 and J usage is TRBJ1-1; tentative D call: TRBD1 (5 bases). V lost 2 bases and J lost 5, with 9 bases in between. Germline V gives CDR1 MNHEY, CDR2 SMNVEV (reference sequence). This CDR3 is built from 13 residues. CDR3 amino acids: CASSLVGGTEAFF. Written as DNA, the CDR3 is TGTGCCAGCAGTTTAGTGGGGGGGACTGAAGCTTTCTTT.

This clone was found a few times. Compared with germline, one end of the junction differs, possibly owing to a read error. The V gene is TRBV29-1, the J gene TRBJ1-3, with no clear D. Germline-derived CDR1 and CDR2 are SQVTM and ANQGSEA. This CDR3 contains 12 residues. The DNA for the CDR3 is TGCAGCGTCGAAGGAAGAGGATCCTCTTTACATTTT. It is translated as CSVEGRGSSLHF.

V usage is TRBV4-2 and J usage is TRBJ1-2; no definite D call. Germline CDR1 LGHNA, CDR2 YNFKEQ. The CDR3 has 13 residues. V lost 0 bases to trimming and J lost 4 bases, with 6 bases between them. The CDR3 sequence is CASSQDGFYGYTF. In nucleotides, the CDR3 is TGTGCCAGCAGCCAAGACGGGTTCTATGGCTACACCTTC.

V is TRBV6-5 and J is TRBJ1-1; D is perhaps TRBD1 (5 bases). Germline V CDR1 and CDR2: MNHEY, SVGAGI. The CDR3 has 11 residues. V was clipped by 6 bases and J by 11 bases, with 13 bases between them. The CDR3 DNA sequence: TGTGCCAGCAGGTGGGGGGATGGGGCTTTCTTT. Translation: CASRWGDGAFF.

J is TRBJ2-1 and V is TRBV15; 9 nucleotides align to TRBD1. This CDR3 contains 15 residues. V was pared by 2 bases and J by 8 bases, with 7 bases of the junction left unmatched. Germline V lookup: CDR1 LNHNV, CDR2 YYDKDF (reference sequence). CDR3 amino acids: CATSRTPGQGDEQFF. The CDR3 DNA is TGTGCCACCAGCAGAACTCCGGGACAGGGCGATGAGCAGTTCTTC.

The count of this clone is one. The gene calls are TRBV30 and TRBJ1-4; 9 positions agree with TRBD2. The assigned J gene may be wrong: the sequence end matches TRBJ2-2 better. Looked up from germline, CDR1 is GTSNPN and CDR2 is SVGIG (reference sequence). The CDR3 has 13 amino acids. The CDR3 DNA reads TGTGCCTGGAGTAGCGGGGGGCGGAGGGAGCTGTTTTTT. Protein product: CAWSSGGRRELFF.

The DNA for the CDR3 is TGTGCCAGTAGTCCGGGACACCCGTCTGGAAACACCATATATTTT. Its protein is CASSPGHPSGNTIYF. The chain employs TRBV19 and TRBJ1-3; TRBD1 might be the D (6 bases). Germline CDR1 LNHDA, CDR2 SQIVND (reference sequence). Between the trimmed V and J ends, which lost 5 bases and 1 base, there was a span of 12 bases. The CDR3 covers 15 residues.

In its sample, this clone was seen a few times. The CDR3 sequence: CASSAPTSYEQYF. The CDR3, as DNA: TGTGCCAGCAGCGCCCCCACATCCTACGAGCAGTACTTC. The chain recombines TRBV9 with TRBJ2-7; D uncertain. This CDR3 has 13 residues. Germline CDR1 reads SGDLS; CDR2 reads YYNGEE. With 3 bases removed from V and 1 base from J, the gap between germline ends came to 8 bases.

The chain joins TRBV5-1 to TRBJ2-5; 9 nucleotides line up with TRBD1. The germline CDR1 and CDR2 sequences are SGHRS and YFSETQ. The CDR3 is 15 amino acids. V was pared by 3 bases and J by 4 bases, with 7 bases of the junction left unmatched. The CDR3: CASSYRDRDPETQYF. CDR3 nucleotide sequence: TGCGCCAGCAGCTACCGGGACAGGGATCCAGAGACCCAGTACTTC.

V usage is TRBV9 and J usage is TRBJ2-2; D is unresolved. This CDR3 spans 13 amino acids. Per the germline V gene, CDR1 is SGDLS and CDR2 is YYNGEE. Trimming removed 4 bases from V and 5 bases from J, with 9 bases in between. The CDR3 spells CASSPTVTGELFF. CDR3 coding DNA: TGTGCCAGCAGCCCGACTGTAACCGGGGAGCTGTTTTTT.

This chain connects TRBV6-1 to TRBJ2-7; 8 bases line up with TRBD2. V gave up 4 bases and J gave up 5 bases; unmatched junction bases: 7. Per germline, CDR1 MNHNS and CDR2 SASEGT. The CDR3 runs 14 residues. The CDR3 protein is CASSALGAGDEQYF. The CDR3 nucleotides are TGTGCCAGCAGTGCCCTCGGAGCGGGAGACGAGCAGTACTTC.

This clone was counted once. The chain has TRBV4-2 and TRBJ1-1; 7 bases match TRBD1. The V gene end was trimmed by 3 bases and the J gene end by 3 bases; junction bases not matched to a gene: 10. CDR3 length equals 16 residues. Germline V gene sequence: CDR1 LGHNA, CDR2 YNFKEQ. The CDR3 spells CASSHDFGTEDTEAFF. CDR3 DNA sequence: TGTGCCAGCAGCCACGATTTCGGGACAGAAGACACTGAAGCTTTCTTT.

The chain joins TRBV7-6 to TRBJ2-1, with TRBD2 matching over 12 bases. Germline V lookup: CDR1 SGHVS, CDR2 FNYEAQ. The CDR3 length is 15 residues. The ends lost 4 bases at V and 8 bases at J; junction bases unmatched: 6. DNA for the CDR3: TGTGCCAGCAGCTCCCAGACTAGCGGGAGCTATGAGCAGTTCTTC. Translated: CASSSQTSGSYEQFF.

V gene TRBV19 combines with J gene TRBJ2-6; a possible D gene is TRBD1 (6 bases). CDR3 length: 16 residues. Trimming left V 4 bases short and J 0 bases short, with 10 bases between. The germline gives CDR1 LNHDA, CDR2 SQIVND (reference sequence). CDR3 bases: TGTGCCAGTAGTAAGGACAGAGACTCTGGGGCCAACGTCCTGACTTTC. Translating gives CASSKDRDSGANVLTF.

This chain connects TRBV7-8 to TRBJ2-5; TRBD1 or TRBD2 may be the D gene (6 bases each). Trimming pared 2 bases from V and 5 bases from J, leaving 15 bases between. From germline, CDR1 is SGHVS and CDR2 FQNEAQ. This CDR3 has 15 amino acids. The DNA of the CDR3 is TGTGCCAGCAGCTTAAGGGGACACAGCGGGGAGACCCAGTACTTC. Its translation is CASSLRGHSGETQYF. Variable domain in full (rest from reference TRBV7-8 and TRBJ2-5): GAGVSQSPRYKVAKRGQDVALRCDPISGHVSLFWYQQALGQGPEFLTYFQNEAQLDKSGLPSDRFFAERPEGSVSTLKIQRTQQEDSAVYLCASSLRGHSGETQYFGPGTRLLVL.

The V and J genes are TRBV29-1 and TRBJ2-2; D not certain. The ends were cut back, 5 bases at V and 6 bases at J, with 13 bases in the middle. This CDR3 is built from 13 residues. Germline-derived CDR1 and CDR2 are SQVTM and ANQGSEA. The CDR3 spells CSVPGPTPGELFF. CDR3 nucleotide sequence: TGCAGCGTTCCCGGTCCAACTCCCGGGGAGCTGTTTTTT.

The chain couples TRBV30 to TRBJ1-3, with D uncertain. Germline V gene sequence: CDR1 GTSNPN, CDR2 SVGIG (reference sequence). The CDR3 extends over 14 amino acids. V was pared by 0 bases and J by 1 base, with 7 bases between. CDR3 amino acids: CAWSVLSSGNTIYF. Here the CDR3 DNA reads TGTGCCTGGAGTGTACTCAGTTCTGGAAACACCATATATTTT.

In its sample, this clone was seen a few times. The chain joins TRBV7-2 to TRBJ2-2, with TRBD2 matching over 11 bases. The length of the CDR3 is 16 residues. The V gene end was trimmed by 5 bases and the J gene end by 5 bases; junction bases not matched to a gene: 7. Germline lookup yields CDR1 SGHTA and CDR2 FQGNSA. CDR3 bases: TGTGCCAGCAGCCGTACTAGCGGGAGAGGTACCGGGGAGCTGTTTTTT. It yields the protein CASSRTSGRGTGELFF.

The V gene is TRBV9, the J gene TRBJ2-7; D assignment may be TRBD1 or TRBD2 (6 bases each). CDR3 length: 15 amino acids. Germline V gene sequence: CDR1 SGDLS, CDR2 YYNGEE. V lost 3 bases and J lost 1, with 14 bases in between. CDR3 DNA: TGTGCCAGCAGCGAGGGGGACTCGATGTCCTACGAGCAGTACTTC. Its protein is CASSEGDSMSYEQYF. Together with reference TRBV9 and TRBJ2-7, the CDR3 gives the full variable domain: DSGVTQTPKHLITATGQRVTLRCSPRSGDLSVYWYQQSLDQGLQFLIQYYNGEERAKGNILERFSAQQFPDLHSELNLSSLELGDSALYFCASSEGDSMSYEQYFGPGTRLTVT.

The gene calls are TRBV9 and TRBJ2-2; TRBD1 might be the D (6 bases). V was trimmed by 4 bases and J by 0 bases, leaving 13 bases between them. The germline V gene encodes CDR1 SGDLS and CDR2 YYNGEE. The CDR3 is made up of 16 amino acids. CDR3 region: CASSSEGQPNTGELFF. DNA for the CDR3: TGTGCCAGCAGCTCCGAGGGACAACCGAACACCGGGGAGCTGTTTTTT.

This clone turned up a few times. The chain joins TRBV7-2 to TRBJ1-2; D is uncertain. V lost 5 bases and J lost 5, with 21 bases in between. This CDR3 contains 16 residues. Germline CDR1 SGHTA, CDR2 FQGNSA. Here the CDR3 DNA reads TGTGCCAGCAGCCCTACGGGGTCCTTTAAGAAGTATGGCTACACCTTC. Translated, it gives CASSPTGSFKKYGYTF.

The CDR3 sequence is CASSESLAVGDTQYF. The CDR3 DNA reads TGCGCCAGCAGTGAGTCGCTAGCGGTTGGGGATACGCAGTATTTT. V usage is TRBV10-1 and J usage is TRBJ2-3; 7 bases agree with TRBD2. The CDR3 runs to 15 residues. Germline trimming cut 0 bases from V and 6 bases from J; bases unmatched to any gene: 6. Germline V gives CDR1 WNHNN, CDR2 SYGVQD (reference sequence).

The V call is TRBV11-2, the J call TRBJ1-1; D gene ambiguous. The CDR3 has 12 residues. Trimming took off 3 bases at V and 8 bases at J, with 10 bases between the two ends. From germline, CDR1 is SGHAT and CDR2 FQNNGV. CDR3 in DNA: TGTGCCAGCAGCTTGCGTGTCCAGGAAGCTTTCTTT. Translating it yields CASSLRVQEAFF. The variable domain in full, completed from reference TRBV11-2 and TRBJ1-1, reads EAGVAQSPRYKIIEKRQSVAFWCNPISGHATLYWYQQILGQGPKLLIQFQNNGVVDDSQLPKDRFSAERLKGVDSTLKIQPAKLEDSAVYLCASSLRVQEAFFGQGTRLTVV.

CDR3 nucleotide sequence: TGTGCCAGCAGGCCTCAGGGGGCGCAACACTACGAGCAGTACTTC. The encoded protein is CASRPQGAQHYEQYF. The chain joins TRBV6-5 to TRBJ2-7; 8 nucleotides agree with TRBD1. The germline CDR1 and CDR2 sequences are MNHEY and SVGAGI. This CDR3 has 15 residues. The ends lost 6 bases at V and 3 bases at J; junction bases unmatched: 10.

This clone was observed a few times. The V gene is TRBV7-9, the J gene TRBJ2-4; maybe TRBD2 (5 bases). Germline-derived CDR1 and CDR2 are SEHNR and FQNEAQ (reference sequence). This CDR3 spans 16 amino acids. The germline V and J ends were trimmed by 2 bases and 3 bases, with 14 bases remaining between them. CDR3 in DNA: TGTGCCAGCAGCTTAATCGAGGGCGGGTTCAAAAACATTCAGTACTTC. This codes for CASSLIEGGFKNIQYF. The variable domain in full, with the rest retrieved from reference TRBV7-9 and TRBJ2-4, is DTGVSQNPRHKITKRGQNVTFRCDPISEHNRLYWYRQTLGQGPEFLTYFQNEAQLEKSRLLSDRFSAERPKGSFSTLEIQRTEQGDSAMYLCASSLIEGGFKNIQYFGAGTRLSVL.

The rearrangement links TRBV2 to TRBJ2-1; no definite D call. Trimming cost V 2 bases and J 6 bases, with 5 bases left between them. Germline V lookup: CDR1 SNHLY, CDR2 FYNNEI. The CDR3 has 12 amino acids. This chain's CDR3 is CASSEWGNEQFF. The CDR3 DNA reads TGTGCCAGCAGTGAATGGGGCAATGAGCAGTTCTTC.

The chain employs TRBV28 and TRBJ1-2, with TRBD1 identical over 8 bases. Trimming removed 8 bases from V and 5 bases from J; junction bases left unmatched: 7. Germline values: CDR1 MDHEN, CDR2 SYDVKM. The CDR3 has 13 amino acids. The chain's CDR3 is CASCPTGEYGYTF. The CDR3 DNA reads TGTGCCAGCTGCCCGACAGGGGAATATGGCTACACCTTC.